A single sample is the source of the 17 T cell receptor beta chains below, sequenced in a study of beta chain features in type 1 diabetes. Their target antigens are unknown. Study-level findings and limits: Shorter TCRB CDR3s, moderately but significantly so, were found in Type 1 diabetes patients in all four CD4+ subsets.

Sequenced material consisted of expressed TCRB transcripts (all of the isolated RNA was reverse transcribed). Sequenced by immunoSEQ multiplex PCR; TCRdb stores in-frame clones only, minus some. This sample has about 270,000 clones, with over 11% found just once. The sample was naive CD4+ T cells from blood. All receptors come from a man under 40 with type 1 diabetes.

CDR3 DNA sequence: TGCGCCAGCTCACTTGTCCCAGGGGCCAACACTGAAGCTTTCTTT. This translates into CASSLVPGANTEAFF. This chain connects TRBV5-1 to TRBJ1-1; TRBD1 might be the D (6 bases). The V and J ends lost 7 bases and 2 bases respectively, with 18 bases between them. Germline V gene sequence: CDR1 SGHRS, CDR2 YFSETQ. The CDR3 is made up of 15 amino acids.

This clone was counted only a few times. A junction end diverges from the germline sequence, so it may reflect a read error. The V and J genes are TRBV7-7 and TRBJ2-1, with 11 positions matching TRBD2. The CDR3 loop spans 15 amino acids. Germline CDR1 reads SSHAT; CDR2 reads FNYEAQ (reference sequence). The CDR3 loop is CASSLDPSGRNEQFF. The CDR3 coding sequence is TGTGCTAGCAGCTTAGATCCTAGCGGGAGGAATGAGCAGTTCTTC.

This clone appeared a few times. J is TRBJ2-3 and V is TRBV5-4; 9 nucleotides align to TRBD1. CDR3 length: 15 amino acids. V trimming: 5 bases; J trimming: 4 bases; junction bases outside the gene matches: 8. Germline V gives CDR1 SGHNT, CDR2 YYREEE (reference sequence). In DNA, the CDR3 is TGTGCCAGCAGTCCCCGGGACAGGGAATCAGATACGCAGTATTTT. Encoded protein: CASSPRDRESDTQYF. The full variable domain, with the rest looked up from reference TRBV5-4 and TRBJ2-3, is ETGVTQSPTHLIKTRGQQVTLRCSSQSGHNTVSWYQQALGQGPQFIFQYYREEENGRGNFPPRFSGLQFPNYSSELNVNALELDDSALYLCASSPRDRESDTQYFGPGTRLTVL.

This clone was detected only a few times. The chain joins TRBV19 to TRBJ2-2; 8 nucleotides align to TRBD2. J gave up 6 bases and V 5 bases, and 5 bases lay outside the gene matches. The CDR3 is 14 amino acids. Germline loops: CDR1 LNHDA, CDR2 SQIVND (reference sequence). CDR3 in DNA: TGTGCCAGTAGTTTGACGGGAGGGCCCGGGGAGCTGTTTTTT. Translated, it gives CASSLTGGPGELFF.

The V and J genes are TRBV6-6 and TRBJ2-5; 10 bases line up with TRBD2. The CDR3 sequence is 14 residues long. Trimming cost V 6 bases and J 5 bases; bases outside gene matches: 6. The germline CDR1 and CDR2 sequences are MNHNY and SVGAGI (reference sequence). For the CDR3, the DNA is TGTGCCAGCAGCAGGACTAGCGGAACGGAGACCCAGTACTTC. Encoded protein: CASSRTSGTETQYF.

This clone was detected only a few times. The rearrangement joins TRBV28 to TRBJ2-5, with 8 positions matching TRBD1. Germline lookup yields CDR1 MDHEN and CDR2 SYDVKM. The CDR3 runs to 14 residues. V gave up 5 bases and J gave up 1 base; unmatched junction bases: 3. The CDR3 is CASSPDRAQETQYF. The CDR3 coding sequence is TGTGCCAGCAGTCCGGACAGGGCCCAAGAGACCCAGTACTTC.

The CDR3 region has the DNA TGCGCCAGCAGACTGACCATGACTAGCGGGAAGTACAATGAGCAGTTCTTC. It is translated as CASRLTMTSGKYNEQFF. The rearrangement joins TRBV4-1 to TRBJ2-1; 11 nucleotides align to TRBD2. Germline V gives CDR1 MGHRA, CDR2 YSYEKL. Trimming at V came to 6 bases and at J to 4 bases, leaving 11 bases not matched to a gene. The CDR3 covers 17 residues.

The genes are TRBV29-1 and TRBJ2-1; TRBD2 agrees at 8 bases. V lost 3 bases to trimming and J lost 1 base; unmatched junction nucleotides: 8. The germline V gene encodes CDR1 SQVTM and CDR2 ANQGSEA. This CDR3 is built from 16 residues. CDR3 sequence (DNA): TGCAGCGTTGATCGGGGAAGCGGGAGTTCCTACAATGAGCAGTTCTTC. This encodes CSVDRGSGSSYNEQFF.

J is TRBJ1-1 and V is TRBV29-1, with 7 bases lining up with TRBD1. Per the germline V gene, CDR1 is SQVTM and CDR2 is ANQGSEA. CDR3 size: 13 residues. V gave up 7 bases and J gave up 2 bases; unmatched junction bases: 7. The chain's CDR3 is CSATGQQNTEAFF. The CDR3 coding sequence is TGCAGCGCCACGGGACAGCAAAACACTGAAGCTTTCTTT.

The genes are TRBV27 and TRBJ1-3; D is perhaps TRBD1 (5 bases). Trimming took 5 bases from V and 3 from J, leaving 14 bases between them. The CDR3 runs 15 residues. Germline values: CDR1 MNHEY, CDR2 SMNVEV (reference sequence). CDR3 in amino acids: CASSRAGLGGNTIYF. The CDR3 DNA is TGTGCCAGCAGTCGAGCAGGGTTGGGTGGAAACACCATATATTTT.

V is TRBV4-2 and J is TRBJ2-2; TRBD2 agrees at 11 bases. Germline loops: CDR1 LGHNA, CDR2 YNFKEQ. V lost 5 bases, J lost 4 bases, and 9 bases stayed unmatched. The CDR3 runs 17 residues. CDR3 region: CASSLVAGGRSTGELFF. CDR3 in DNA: TGTGCCAGCAGCTTAGTAGCGGGAGGGCGGAGCACCGGGGAGCTGTTTTTT.

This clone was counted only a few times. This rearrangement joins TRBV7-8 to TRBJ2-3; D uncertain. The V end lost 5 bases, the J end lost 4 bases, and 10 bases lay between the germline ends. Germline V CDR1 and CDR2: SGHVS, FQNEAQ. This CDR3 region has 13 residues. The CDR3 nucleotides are TGTGCCAGCAGCACACAGAGAGCAGATACGCAGTATTTT. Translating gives CASSTQRADTQYF.

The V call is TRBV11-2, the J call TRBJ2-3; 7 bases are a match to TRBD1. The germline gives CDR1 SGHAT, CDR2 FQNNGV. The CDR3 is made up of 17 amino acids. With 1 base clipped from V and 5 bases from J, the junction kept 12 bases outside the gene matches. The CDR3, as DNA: TGTGCCAGCAGCTTAGTCACAGGGGCCCCAAGGGGAGATACGCAGTATTTT. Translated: CASSLVTGAPRGDTQYF.

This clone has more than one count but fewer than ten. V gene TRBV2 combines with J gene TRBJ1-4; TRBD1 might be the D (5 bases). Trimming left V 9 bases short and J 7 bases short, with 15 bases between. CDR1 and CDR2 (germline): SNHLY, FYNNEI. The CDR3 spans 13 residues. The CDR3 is CASKGGASEKLFF. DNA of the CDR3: TGTGCCAGTAAGGGAGGGGCCAGTGAAAAACTGTTTTTT.

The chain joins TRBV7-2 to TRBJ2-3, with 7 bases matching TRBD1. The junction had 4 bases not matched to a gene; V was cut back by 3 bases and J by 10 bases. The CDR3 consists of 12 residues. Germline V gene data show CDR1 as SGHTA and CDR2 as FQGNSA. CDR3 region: CASSLTGSPQYF. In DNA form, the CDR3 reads TGTGCCAGCAGCTTGACAGGGTCTCCGCAGTATTTT.

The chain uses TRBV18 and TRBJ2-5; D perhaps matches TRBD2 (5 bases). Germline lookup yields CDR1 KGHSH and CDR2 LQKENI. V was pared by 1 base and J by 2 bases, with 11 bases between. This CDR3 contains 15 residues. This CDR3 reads CASSPLTRGQETQYF. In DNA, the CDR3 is TGTGCCAGCTCACCACTTACCCGGGGACAAGAGACCCAGTACTTC. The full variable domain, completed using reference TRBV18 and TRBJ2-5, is NAGVMQNPRHLVRRRGQEARLRCSPMKGHSHVYWYRQLPEEGLKFMVYLQKENIIDESGMPKERFSAEFPKEGPSILRIQQVVRGDSAAYFCASSPLTRGQETQYFGPGTRLLVL.

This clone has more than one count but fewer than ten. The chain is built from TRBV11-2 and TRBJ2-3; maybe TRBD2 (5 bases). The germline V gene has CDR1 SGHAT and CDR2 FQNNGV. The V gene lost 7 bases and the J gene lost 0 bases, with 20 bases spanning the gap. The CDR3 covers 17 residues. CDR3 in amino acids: CASTSIFVATSTDTQYF. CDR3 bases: TGTGCCAGCACCTCGATTTTTGTAGCGACTAGCACAGATACGCAGTATTTT. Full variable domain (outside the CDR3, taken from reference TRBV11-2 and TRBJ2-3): EAGVAQSPRYKIIEKRQSVAFWCNPISGHATLYWYQQILGQGPKLLIQFQNNGVVDDSQLPKDRFSAERLKGVDSTLKIQPAKLEDSAVYLCASTSIFVATSTDTQYFGPGTRLTVL.